This entry features one T cell receptor (beta chain) sequence. Some clones are missing from TCRdb's copy, which holds only in-frame ones; the method was immunoSEQ multiplex PCR. This sample has roughly 6,800 clones, with about 28% found just once. Treatment specified: randomized to nivolumab then ipilimumab (arm A) or the reverse (arm B). The data were taken from a study of sequential checkpoint blockade in melanoma. The germline V gene has CDR1 MNHGY and CDR2 SAAAGT. The CDR3 runs to 15 residues. The chain uses TRBV6-8 and TRBJ1-3; D not resolved. The sequenced sample was tumor tissue (inferred from file names), obtained from a patient given nivolumab and ipilimumab in sequence. The receptor was isolated from a human donor with melanoma. For the CDR3, the DNA is TGTCCCCCGGGCCGGCAGGCCTGCTCTGGAAACACCATATATTTT. Protein: CPPGRQACSGNTIYF.